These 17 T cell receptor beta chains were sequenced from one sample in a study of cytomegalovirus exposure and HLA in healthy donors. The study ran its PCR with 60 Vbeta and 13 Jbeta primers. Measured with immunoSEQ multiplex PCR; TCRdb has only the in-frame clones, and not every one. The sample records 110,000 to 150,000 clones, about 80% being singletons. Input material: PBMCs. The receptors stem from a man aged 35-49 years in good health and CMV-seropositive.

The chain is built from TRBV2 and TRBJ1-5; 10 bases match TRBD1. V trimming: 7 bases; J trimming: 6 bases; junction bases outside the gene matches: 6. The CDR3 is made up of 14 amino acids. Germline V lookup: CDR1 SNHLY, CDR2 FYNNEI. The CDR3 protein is CASNVDRGLQPQHF. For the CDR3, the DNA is TGTGCCAGCAACGTTGACAGGGGGCTTCAGCCCCAGCATTTT.

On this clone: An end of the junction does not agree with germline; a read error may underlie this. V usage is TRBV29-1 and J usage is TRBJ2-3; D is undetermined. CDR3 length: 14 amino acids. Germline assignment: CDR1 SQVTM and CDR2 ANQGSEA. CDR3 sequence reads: CSVETEHGTDTQYF. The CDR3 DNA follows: TGCAGCGTTGAAACGGAACACGGCACAGATACGCAGTATTTC.

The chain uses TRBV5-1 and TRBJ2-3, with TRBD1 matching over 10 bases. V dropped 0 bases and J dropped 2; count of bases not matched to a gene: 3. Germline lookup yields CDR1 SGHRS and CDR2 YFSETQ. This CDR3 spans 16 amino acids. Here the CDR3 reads CASSLGGQGITDTQYF. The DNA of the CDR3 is TGCGCCAGCAGCTTGGGGGGACAGGGGATCACAGATACGCAGTATTTT. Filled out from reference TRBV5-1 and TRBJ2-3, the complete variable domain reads KAGVTQTPRYLIKTRGQQVTLSCSPISGHRSVSWYQQTPGQGLQFLFEYFSETQRNKGNFPGRFSGRQFSNSRSEMNVSTLELGDSALYLCASSLGGQGITDTQYFGPGTRLTVL.

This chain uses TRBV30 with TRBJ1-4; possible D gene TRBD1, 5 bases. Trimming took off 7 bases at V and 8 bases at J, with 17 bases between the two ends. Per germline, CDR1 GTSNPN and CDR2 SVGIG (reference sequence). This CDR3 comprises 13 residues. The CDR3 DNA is TGTGCCTTTGGGGGGGTACGGGGCGAAAAACTGTTTTTT. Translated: CAFGGVRGEKLFF.

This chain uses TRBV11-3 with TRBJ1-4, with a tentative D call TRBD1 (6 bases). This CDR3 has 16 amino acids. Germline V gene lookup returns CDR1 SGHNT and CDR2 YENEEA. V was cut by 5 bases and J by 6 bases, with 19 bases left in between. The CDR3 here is CASSPGTGGGDEKLFF. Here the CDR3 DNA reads TGTGCCAGCAGCCCCGGGACGGGGGGCGGCGATGAAAAACTGTTTTTT.

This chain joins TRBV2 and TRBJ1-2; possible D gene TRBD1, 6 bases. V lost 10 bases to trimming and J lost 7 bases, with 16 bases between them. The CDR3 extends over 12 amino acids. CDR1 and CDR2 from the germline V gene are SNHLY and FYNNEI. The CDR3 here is CATYAGVGGYTF. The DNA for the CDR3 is TGTGCCACTTACGCAGGGGTTGGTGGCTACACCTTC. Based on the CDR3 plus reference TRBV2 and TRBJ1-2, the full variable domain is EPEVTQTPSHQVTQMGQEVILRCVPISNHLYFYWYRQILGQKVEFLVSFYNNEISEKSEIFDDQFSVERPDGSNFTLKIRSTKLEDSAMYFCATYAGVGGYTFGSGTRLTVV.

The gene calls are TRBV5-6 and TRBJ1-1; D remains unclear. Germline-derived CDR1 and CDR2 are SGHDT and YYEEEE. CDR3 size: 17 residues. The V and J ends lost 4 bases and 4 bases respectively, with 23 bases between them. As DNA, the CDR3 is TGTGCCAGCAGCCTTCTTTTCGGAATTACGGGAGGCACTGAAGCTTTCTTT. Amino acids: CASSLLFGITGGTEAFF.

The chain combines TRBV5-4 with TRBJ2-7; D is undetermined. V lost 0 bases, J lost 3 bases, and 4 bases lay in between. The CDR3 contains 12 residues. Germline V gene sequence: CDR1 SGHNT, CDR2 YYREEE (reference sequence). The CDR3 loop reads CASSLDYYEQYF. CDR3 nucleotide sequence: TGTGCCAGCAGCTTGGACTACTACGAGCAGTACTTC.

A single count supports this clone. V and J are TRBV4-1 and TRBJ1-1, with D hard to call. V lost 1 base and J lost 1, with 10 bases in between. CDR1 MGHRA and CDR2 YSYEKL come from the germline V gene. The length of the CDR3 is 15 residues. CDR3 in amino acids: CASSQAGGGNTEAFF. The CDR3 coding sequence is TGCGCCAGCAGCCAAGCCGGTGGTGGGAACACTGAAGCTTTCTTT.

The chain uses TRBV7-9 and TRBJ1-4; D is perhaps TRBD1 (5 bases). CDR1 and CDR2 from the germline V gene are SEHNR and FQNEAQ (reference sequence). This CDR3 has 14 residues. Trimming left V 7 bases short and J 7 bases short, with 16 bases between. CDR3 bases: TGTGCCAGCACTGAAACAAAGCAGGGTGAAAAACTGTTTTTT. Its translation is CASTETKQGEKLFF.

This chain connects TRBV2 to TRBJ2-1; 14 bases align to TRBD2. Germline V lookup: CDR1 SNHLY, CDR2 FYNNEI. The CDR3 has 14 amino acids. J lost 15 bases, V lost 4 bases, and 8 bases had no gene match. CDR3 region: CASSVTSGGVSWFF. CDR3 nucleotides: TGTGCCAGCAGTGTGACTAGCGGGGGGGTCTCCTGGTTCTTC.

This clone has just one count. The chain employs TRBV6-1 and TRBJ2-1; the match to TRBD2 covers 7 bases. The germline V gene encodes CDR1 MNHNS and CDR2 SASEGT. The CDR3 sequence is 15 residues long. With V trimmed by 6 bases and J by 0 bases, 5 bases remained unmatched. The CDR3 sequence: CASRLSGISYNEQFF. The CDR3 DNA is TGTGCCAGCAGACTCAGCGGGATCTCCTACAATGAGCAGTTCTTC.

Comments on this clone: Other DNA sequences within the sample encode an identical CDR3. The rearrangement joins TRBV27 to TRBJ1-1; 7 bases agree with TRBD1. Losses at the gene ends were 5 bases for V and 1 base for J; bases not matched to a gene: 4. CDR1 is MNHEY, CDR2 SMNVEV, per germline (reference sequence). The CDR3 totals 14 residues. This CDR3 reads CASSRRTGNTEAFF. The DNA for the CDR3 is TGTGCCAGCAGTAGGCGGACAGGGAACACTGAAGCTTTCTTT.

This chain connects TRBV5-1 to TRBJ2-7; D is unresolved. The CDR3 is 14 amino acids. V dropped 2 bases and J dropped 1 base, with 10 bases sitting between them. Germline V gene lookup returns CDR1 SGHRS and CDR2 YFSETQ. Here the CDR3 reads CASSFPGESYEQYF. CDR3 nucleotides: TGCGCCAGCAGCTTCCCAGGCGAATCCTACGAGCAGTACTTC.

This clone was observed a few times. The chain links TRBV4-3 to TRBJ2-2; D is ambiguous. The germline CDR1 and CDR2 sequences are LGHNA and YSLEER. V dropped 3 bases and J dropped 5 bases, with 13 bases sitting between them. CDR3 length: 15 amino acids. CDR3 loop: CASSHLLTGTGELFF. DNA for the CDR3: TGCGCCAGCAGCCACCTTCTCACGGGTACCGGGGAGCTGTTTTTT.

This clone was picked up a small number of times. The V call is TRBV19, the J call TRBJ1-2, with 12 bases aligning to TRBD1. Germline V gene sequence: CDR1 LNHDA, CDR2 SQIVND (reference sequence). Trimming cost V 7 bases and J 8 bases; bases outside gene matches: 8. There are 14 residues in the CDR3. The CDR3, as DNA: TGTGCCAGTACCAGGGACAGGGGGCCGCGGGGCTACACCTTC. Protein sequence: CASTRDRGPRGYTF.

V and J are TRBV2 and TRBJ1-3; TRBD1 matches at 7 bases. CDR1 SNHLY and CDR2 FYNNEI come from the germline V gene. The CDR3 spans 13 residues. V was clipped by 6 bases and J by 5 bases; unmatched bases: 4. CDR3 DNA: TGTGCCAGCAGCTGGGACAGCCGAAACACCATATATTTT. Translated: CASSWDSRNTIYF.